The rows below give T cell receptor beta chains drawn from one sample of a study of blood T cell repertoires in COVID-19. Method: immunoSEQ multiplex PCR; TCRdb's copy keeps in-frame clones and lacks some. The sample has 150,000 to 200,000 clones, more than 80% seen once; the top ten hold 10% to 15%. Sequenced input: peripheral blood. The source is a woman older than 75 with COVID-19, enrolled during active disease. Each CDR3 is given with its conserved first and last residue. A D gene is named only where the DNA matches it firmly. The listing skips clone size in some rows; elsewhere it reads once, few, many or a size class.

length: 12; J: TRBJ1-2; size: few; V: TRBV10-3; D: TRBD1; CDR3: CAISGRTGGYTF; DNA: TGTGCCATCAGTGGGAGGACAGGTGGCTACACCTTC
length: 13; J: TRBJ2-7; size: NA; V: TRBV29-1; D: TRBD2; CDR3: CSVWLAGAYEQYF; DNA: TGCAGCGTTTGGCTAGCGGGAGCCTACGAGCAGTACTTC
length: 15; J: TRBJ1-2; size: NA; V: TRBV6-6; D: NA; CDR3: CASSDGGTASYGYTF; DNA: TGTGCCAGCAGCGACGGGGGAACAGCCAGCTATGGCTACACCTTC
length: 20; J: TRBJ1-6; size: NA; V: TRBV6-2/TRBV6-3; D: NA; CDR3: CASSYSLVVVGSSYNSPLHF; DNA: TGTGCCAGCAGTTACTCCCTCGTTGTGGTGGGGAGCTCCTATAATTCACCCCTCCACTTT
length: 16; J: TRBJ2-2; size: NA; V: TRBV5-1; D: TRBD1; CDR3: CASSPQDRGQDGELFF; DNA: TGCGCCAGCAGCCCCCAGGACAGGGGGCAGGACGGGGAGCTGTTTTTT
length: 18; J: TRBJ1-4; size: NA; V: TRBV2; D: TRBD1; CDR3: CASSEQIGTGVFPEKLFF; DNA: TGTGCCAGCAGTGAACAAATTGGGACAGGGGTTTTTCCTGAAAAACTGTTTTTT
length: 15; J: TRBJ1-6; size: NA; V: TRBV15; D: TRBD1; CDR3: CATSGGDRGRSPLHF; DNA: TGTGCCACCAGCGGGGGGGACAGGGGAAGGTCACCCCTCCACTTT
length: 14; J: TRBJ2-7; size: NA; V: TRBV13; D: NA; CDR3: CASSTGPRTYEQYF; DNA: TGTGCCAGCAGCACAGGACCGAGGACCTACGAGCAGTACTTC
length: 15; J: TRBJ1-3; size: NA; V: TRBV29-1; D: NA; CDR3: CSARGSPDSGNTIYF; DNA: TGCAGCGCCCGAGGGAGTCCGGACTCTGGAAACACCATATATTTT
length: 13; J: TRBJ2-5; size: once; V: TRBV5-1; D: TRBD1; CDR3: CASSRDRWETQYF; DNA: TGCGCCTCCAGTCGGGACAGGTGGGAGACCCAGTACTTC
length: 16; J: TRBJ2-3; size: NA; V: TRBV4-3; D: NA; CDR3: CASSHGRTSPERTQYF; DNA: TGCGCCAGCAGCCACGGACGTACTAGCCCTGAGCGTACGCAGTATTTT
length: 14; J: TRBJ2-3; size: NA; V: TRBV29-1; D: TRBD1; CDR3: CSVDGTGGTDTQYF; DNA: TGCAGCGTTGACGGGACAGGGGGCACAGATACGCAGTATTTT
length: 13; J: TRBJ2-3; size: few; V: TRBV6-4; D: NA; CDR3: CASSAGSTDTQYF; DNA: TGTGCCAGCTCAGCGGGCAGCACAGATACGCAGTATTTT
length: 18; J: TRBJ2-3; size: once; V: TRBV7-2; D: TRBD2; CDR3: CASSLDGTSGGPTDTQYF; DNA: TGTGCCAGCAGCTTAGATGGGACTAGCGGGGGGCCCACAGATACGCAGTATTTT
length: 15; J: TRBJ2-7; size: NA; V: TRBV9; D: TRBD1; CDR3: CASSPSGTGAYEQYF; DNA: TGTGCCAGCAGCCCCTCAGGGACAGGGGCCTACGAGCAGTACTTC
length: 15; J: TRBJ2-1; size: NA; V: TRBV5-1; D: TRBD2; CDR3: CASSVAGGSYNEQFF; DNA: TGCGCCAGCAGCGTAGCGGGCGGATCCTACAATGAGCAGTTCTTC
length: 16; J: TRBJ2-7; size: NA; V: TRBV4-1; D: NA; CDR3: CASSLLGGRGASEQYF; DNA: TGCGCCAGCAGCCTCCTTGGGGGACGGGGGGCCTCCGAGCAGTACTTC
length: 15; J: TRBJ2-3; size: NA; V: TRBV6-4; D: NA; CDR3: CASSVGVASRDTQYF; DNA: TGTGCCAGCAGTGTCGGGGTCGCGAGTCGGGATACGCAGTATTTT
length: 15; J: TRBJ2-7; size: NA; V: TRBV5-1; D: NA; CDR3: CASSLGQVRLYEQYF; DNA: TGCGCCAGCAGCTTGGGACAGGTGAGACTCTACGAGCAGTACTTC
length: 12; J: TRBJ1-5; size: NA; V: TRBV5-6; D: NA; CDR3: CASSLLNQPQHF; DNA: TGTGCCAGCAGCTTACTAAATCAGCCCCAGCATTTT
length: 12; J: TRBJ1-5; size: NA; V: TRBV19; D: NA; CDR3: CASSTPGKPQHF; DNA: TGTGCCAGTAGTACACCCGGGAAGCCCCAGCATTTT
length: 14; J: TRBJ2-7; size: few; V: TRBV4-3; D: TRBD1; CDR3: CASSHRTGFYEQYF; DNA: TGCGCCAGCAGCCATCGGACAGGGTTCTACGAGCAGTACTTC
length: 15; J: TRBJ2-2; size: NA; V: TRBV5-4; D: TRBD2; CDR3: CASSESGRNTGELFF; DNA: TGTGCCAGCAGCGAGAGCGGGAGGAACACCGGGGAGCTGTTTTTT
length: 11; J: TRBJ2-2; size: NA; V: TRBV27; D: NA; CDR3: CASRGPGELFF; DNA: TGTGCCAGCAGGGGCCCCGGGGAGCTGTTTTTT
length: 13; J: TRBJ1-2; size: NA; V: TRBV12-3/TRBV12-4; D: NA; CDR3: CASSLGQSEGYTF; DNA: TGTGCCAGCAGTCTAGGACAGTCTGAGGGCTACACCTTC
length: 15; J: TRBJ2-7; size: once; V: TRBV7-6; D: TRBD2; CDR3: CASSPGAGGVYEQYF; DNA: TGTGCCAGCAGCCCCGGGGCGGGGGGGGTCTACGAGCAGTACTTC
length: 15; J: TRBJ2-3; size: NA; V: TRBV27; D: NA; CDR3: CASSLSGVTTDTQYF; DNA: TGTGCCAGCAGTTTATCGGGAGTAACCACAGATACGCAGTATTTT
length: 16; J: TRBJ2-5; size: NA; V: TRBV24-1; D: TRBD1; CDR3: CATSGTGQGVQETQYF; DNA: TGTGCCACCAGTGGGACGGGACAGGGGGTACAAGAGACCCAGTACTTC
length: 13; J: TRBJ2-2; size: NA; V: TRBV5-1; D: NA; CDR3: CASRQTNTGELFF; DNA: TGCGCCAGCAGACAGACGAACACCGGGGAGCTGTTTTTT
length: 19; J: TRBJ2-3; size: NA; V: TRBV14; D: TRBD2; CDR3: CASSQDDGTSGRRSDTQYF; DNA: TGTGCCAGCAGCCAAGATGACGGAACTAGCGGGAGACGTTCAGATACGCAGTATTTT
length: 14; J: TRBJ1-5; size: NA; V: TRBV19; D: NA; CDR3: CASSILGGNQPQHF; DNA: TGTGCCAGTAGTATCCTAGGAGGGAATCAGCCCCAGCATTTT
length: 17; J: TRBJ1-6; size: NA; V: TRBV19; D: TRBD1; CDR3: CASSPGDSRTYNSPLHF; DNA: TGTGCCAGTAGTCCCGGGGACAGCCGAACGTATAATTCACCCCTCCACTTT
length: 15; J: TRBJ1-2; size: NA; V: TRBV5-6; D: TRBD1; CDR3: CASSSGRGLGYGYTF; DNA: TGTGCCAGCAGCTCCGGGAGGGGGCTCGGCTATGGCTACACCTTC
length: 16; J: TRBJ2-2; size: NA; V: TRBV3-1/TRBV3-2; D: NA; CDR3: CASSHPRTGVAGELFF; DNA: TGTGCCAGCAGCCACCCTAGGACGGGAGTGGCCGGGGAGCTGTTTTTT
length: 14; J: TRBJ1-2; size: few; V: TRBV11-2; D: NA; CDR3: CASSLDRGGYGYTF; DNA: TGTGCCAGCAGCTTAGACCGGGGGGGCTATGGCTACACCTTC
length: 16; J: TRBJ1-5; size: NA; V: TRBV21-1; D: NA; CDR3: CASSKKRGTGAQPQHF; DNA: TGTGCCAGCAGCAAAAAGCGAGGGACAGGGGCTCAGCCCCAGCATTTT